Many counts were recorded for the clone carrying this TCR beta chain. Regarding time point: newly diagnosed GD, antithyroid drugs for less than 3 months. The authors made the TCR library using RNA they extracted from PBMCs. The sample is drawn from a study of regulatory T cells in long-lasting Graves disease. Germline V gene lookup returns CDR1 MGHDK and CDR2 SYGVNS. The germline V and J ends were trimmed by 0 bases and 5 bases, with 19 bases remaining between them. There are 17 residues in the CDR3. Construction of TCR beta libraries relied on iRepertoire HTBI primers and on Arm-PCR targeting CDR3 regions. In TCRdb, the multiplex PCR reads were re-called with MiXCR into one record per CDR3 protein. The sample lists around 400,000 distinct CDR3 sequences; around 11% were seen once. Separately, the same data were catalogued under a study of T cells in Graves' hyperthyroidism and ophthalmopathy. As that study records: Progression to ophthalmopathy was predicted a median of about six months early.

The material was peripheral blood mononuclear cells (PBMCs), obtained at new diagnosis, from a patient treated with antithyroid drugs. The chain combines TRBV25-1 with TRBJ1-1; the D is unclear. This clonotype was obtained from a woman aged 18-30 years with Graves disease. The CDR3 protein is CASSEYLVGLGLTEAFF. The CDR3 DNA sequence: TGTGCCAGCAGTGAATATTTAGTGGGGTTAGGGCTAACTGAAGCTTTCTTT.